The T cell receptor beta chain described here comes from a study of shared clonotypes between healthy human individuals. On the study more broadly: The study used three CD4 naive, three CD4 memory, two CD8 naive and one CD8 memory plate per donor. Study results and limitations: Sampling involved blood alone; tissue repertoires likely differ. Estimated clonotype richness was generally higher in naive than memory subsets.

Concerning this clone: Its antigen is not identified.

CDR1 MNHNS and CDR2 SASEGT come from the germline V gene. CDR3 length equals 14 residues. Trimming removed 8 bases from V and 1 base from J, with 15 bases in between. TCRdb's copy holds only in-frame clones and misses some; the assay was immunoSEQ multiplex PCR. This table has a few million clones, approximately 90% appearing once. This clonotype was obtained from a man aged 18 to 35 in good health. Sequenced material: naive CD4+ T cells sorted from blood. The subset denotes: CD45RA+ positively selected. This rearrangement joins TRBV6-1 to TRBJ2-7; a possible D gene is TRBD2 (5 bases). CDR3 residues: CASSEGHHSYEQYF. CDR3 bases: TGTGCCAGCTCCGAGGGCCACCATTCCTACGAGCAGTACTTC.